This TCR beta chain came from a study of T cells in Graves' hyperthyroidism and ophthalmopathy. Study context: Peripheral blood sampling occurred at initial diagnosis, before any treatment. Study-wide findings and caveats: Blood also contained most expanded thyroid clonotypes above 0.001.

Germline-derived CDR1 and CDR2 are KGHSH and LQKENI. V trimming: 3 bases; J trimming: 8 bases; junction bases outside the gene matches: 3. The CDR3 runs 14 residues. This clonotype was recorded many times. Its specificity is not known. Regions amplified from RNA transcripts were the TCR beta CDR3 regions. The study used the HTBI primer set for a first-round RT-PCR of the TCR CDR3. TCRdb independently ran MiXCR on the multiplex PCR reads; one entry per CDR3 protein. The sample holds roughly 750,000 distinct CDR3 sequences; approximately 16% are singletons and the top ten take approximately 8%. Sequencing used blood. The V call is TRBV18, the J call TRBJ2-1; 11 nucleotides match TRBD2. This sequence originates from a man younger than 35 with Graves' hyperthyroidism. CDR3 amino acids: CASSPVAGGDEQFF. For the CDR3, the DNA is TGTGCCAGCTCACCTGTAGCGGGAGGGGATGAGCAGTTCTTC.